Below, 23 T cell receptor beta chains from the same sample are listed, as sequenced in a study of T-cell memory formation after mild COVID-19. From the 5' RACE reads, TCRdb called clonotypes with MiXCR, one entry per CDR3 protein. The sample includes 410,000 or so distinct CDR3 sequences, less than 25% seen only once; the top ten take around 13%. Specimen: PBMCs or a T cell subset sorted from them (not recorded which). These receptors were collected from an adult woman who had mild COVID-19 (a few samples of this study predate the infection). Cell type and time point are not known.

The rearrangement joins TRBV12-3 or TRBV12-4 to TRBJ1-1, with TRBD1 matching over 11 bases. Unmatched junction bases numbered 17, after V lost 6 bases and J lost 8 bases. The CDR3 is made up of 17 amino acids. The CDR3 nucleotides read TGTGCCAGCAGCACCCCCGGACGGGGGACAGGGGGTCTCGAAGCTTTCTTT. Translated, it gives CASSTPGRGTGGLEAFF.

The chain joins TRBV3-1 to TRBJ2-3, with D possibly matching TRBD2 (5 bases). The CDR3 totals 15 residues. The germline V and J ends were trimmed by 7 bases and 0 bases, with 14 bases remaining between them. Germline CDR1 and CDR2: LGHDT and YNNKEL (reference sequence). CDR3 DNA: TGTGCCAGCACCCCGACTATCTCTAGCACAGATACGCAGTATTTT. It specifies CASTPTISSTDTQYF.

This chain uses TRBV6-5 with TRBJ1-1, with D unclear. CDR1 MNHEY and CDR2 SVGAGI come from the germline V gene. The CDR3 has 17 residues. V gave up 6 bases and J gave up 4 bases, with 24 bases separating them. CDR3 coding DNA: TGTGCCAGCAGCTCCAACACCATTGGGGTGTTTAGCACTGAAGCTTTCTTT. Residues: CASSSNTIGVFSTEAFF.

V gene TRBV7-9 combines with J gene TRBJ2-5; TRBD1 aligns across 10 bases. With 7 bases clipped from V and 3 bases from J, the junction kept 5 bases outside the gene matches. The V gene's germline CDR1 is SEHNR and CDR2 FQNEAQ (reference sequence). The CDR3 length is 14 residues. The CDR3 nucleotides are TGTGCCAGCACCCCCGGGACAGGGGAAGAGACCCAGTACTTC. It encodes CASTPGTGEETQYF. The whole variable domain, remainder taken from reference TRBV7-9 and TRBJ2-5, is DTGVSQNPRHKITKRGQNVTFRCDPISEHNRLYWYRQTLGQGPEFLTYFQNEAQLEKSRLLSDRFSAERPKGSFSTLEIQRTEQGDSAMYLCASTPGTGEETQYFGPGTRLLVL.

J is TRBJ1-1 and V is TRBV6-1, with a tentative D call TRBD1 (5 bases). V was cut by 4 bases and J by 0 bases, with 9 bases left in between. Per the germline V gene, CDR1 is MNHNS and CDR2 is SASEGT. The CDR3 is made up of 14 amino acids. CDR3 in amino acids: CASSGRVMNTEAFF. The CDR3 DNA reads TGTGCCAGCAGTGGCAGGGTCATGAACACTGAAGCTTTCTTT.

The chain has TRBV24-1 and TRBJ2-1; 8 bases agree with TRBD1. The junction had 5 bases not matched to a gene; V was cut back by 4 bases and J by 1 base. Germline CDR1 KGHDR, CDR2 SFDVKD. This CDR3 region has 16 residues. The CDR3 is CATSDPGQGSYNEQFF. Here the CDR3 DNA reads TGTGCCACCAGTGACCCCGGACAGGGATCCTACAATGAGCAGTTCTTC.

This clonotype turned up a few times. The chain couples TRBV21-1 to TRBJ2-3; the table's TRBD2 call for D was not verified on the DNA. TRBV21-1 is given as a pseudogene. The CDR3 is 14 residues long. As DNA, the CDR3 is TGTGCCAAAAAGGGACTCCCAAACACAGATACGCAGTATTTT. It codes for CAKKGLPNTDTQYF.

The rearrangement links TRBV4-3 to TRBJ2-7; D possibly matches TRBD1 or TRBD2 (5 bases each). The ends were cut back, 4 bases at V and 6 bases at J, with 19 bases in the middle. Germline lookup yields CDR1 LGHNA and CDR2 YSLEER. The CDR3 spans 15 residues. The CDR3 nucleotides are TGCGCCAGCAGCCTCTTTGAGGGGACCTCGGGCGAGCAGTACTTC. This encodes CASSLFEGTSGEQYF.

CDR3 protein: CASSPLLQGDRTF. The CDR3 nucleotides are TGCGCCAGCAGCCCTCTCTTGCAGGGCGATCGCACCTTC. This chain connects TRBV4-1 to TRBJ1-2; D is perhaps TRBD1 (5 bases). The V end was cut by 4 bases, the J end by 13 bases, with 19 bases between. The CDR3 totals 13 residues. The germline V gene has CDR1 MGHRA and CDR2 YSYEKL.

This clonotype appeared a few times. The chain carries TRBV7-9 and TRBJ2-1; 8 bases are shared with TRBD2. The CDR3 extends over 14 amino acids. Per germline, CDR1 SEHNR and CDR2 FQNEAQ (reference sequence). V trimming: 8 bases; J trimming: 6 bases; junction bases outside the gene matches: 9. In nucleotides, the CDR3 is TGTGCCAGCCATAGGACGGGAGGGGGCAATGAGCAGTTCTTC. It encodes CASHRTGGGNEQFF.

This clonotype has only a few counts. V is TRBV24-1 and J is TRBJ2-1; D may match TRBD1 or TRBD2 (7 bases each). The V gene lost 5 bases and the J gene lost 4 bases, with 14 bases spanning the gap. Germline CDR1 reads KGHDR; CDR2 reads SFDVKD. The CDR3 is made up of 15 amino acids. The CDR3 sequence is CATSGGGQPYNEQFF. DNA of the CDR3: TGTGCCACCAGTGGGGGGGGACAGCCTTACAATGAGCAGTTCTTC.

The CDR3 is CASSPGQGAYYGYTF. The CDR3 region has the DNA TGCGCCAGCAGCCCGGGGCAGGGGGCTTACTATGGCTACACCTTC. The chain employs TRBV5-1 and TRBJ1-2, with 8 bases identical to TRBD1. With V trimmed by 4 bases and J by 3 bases, 8 bases remained unmatched. The CDR3 totals 15 residues. Germline CDR1 reads SGHRS; CDR2 reads YFSETQ.

CDR3 sequence: CASTLWEGADEQYF. DNA for the CDR3: TGTGCCAGCACCCTATGGGAGGGAGCAGACGAGCAGTACTTC. The rearrangement joins TRBV7-2 to TRBJ2-7, with 7 bases identical to TRBD2. V trimming: 7 bases; J trimming: 5 bases; junction bases outside the gene matches: 11. The CDR3 length is 14 residues. In germline, CDR1 is SGHTA, CDR2 FQGNSA.

J is TRBJ2-5 and V is TRBV15; TRBD1 agrees at 7 bases. The CDR3 covers 12 residues. The V gene's germline CDR1 is LNHNV and CDR2 YYDKDF (reference sequence). V dropped 8 bases and J dropped 1; count of bases not matched to a gene: 1. Here the CDR3 reads CATGDSQETQYF. CDR3 bases: TGTGCCACCGGGGACAGCCAAGAGACCCAGTACTTC.

The chain employs TRBV6-5 and TRBJ1-3; perhaps TRBD1 as D (6 bases). The V end was cut by 5 bases, the J end by 0 bases, with 11 bases between. CDR1 is MNHEY and CDR2 is SVGAGI in the germline V gene. This CDR3 comprises 15 residues. The CDR3: CASSQTGSSGNTIYF. Here the CDR3 DNA reads TGTGCCAGCAGTCAGACAGGCTCCTCTGGAAACACCATATATTTT.

This clonotype was counted a few times. The rearrangement links TRBV7-6 to TRBJ2-2; 7 nucleotides agree with TRBD1. The V and J ends lost 5 bases and 1 base, in that order; junction bases with no gene match: 7. Germline assignment: CDR1 SGHVS and CDR2 FNYEAQ. CDR3 length equals 16 residues. CDR3 DNA: TGTGCCAGCAGCCTCCGGACAGGCGGGAACACCGGGGAGCTGTTTTTT. This sequence encodes CASSLRTGGNTGELFF.

In its sample, this clonotype was seen a few times. The J gene is TRBJ2-7, the V gene TRBV10-3, with 8 bases aligning to TRBD1. CDR3 length: 15 amino acids. The ends lost 10 bases at V and 2 bases at J; junction bases unmatched: 13. Germline V gene sequence: CDR1 ENHRY, CDR2 SYGVKD. Written as DNA, the CDR3 is TGTGCCACCATCCGGACGGGACAGGCGACCTACGAGCAGTACTTC. Its protein product is CATIRTGQATYEQYF.

V usage is TRBV7-2 and J usage is TRBJ1-4; D not certain. The CDR3 runs to 14 residues. The V end was cut by 5 bases, the J end by 8 bases, with 15 bases between. The germline gives CDR1 SGHTA, CDR2 FQGNSA. The CDR3 region has the DNA TGTGCCAGCAGCCCGTCCGGCGGGGTCGAAAAACTGTTTTTT. Translated: CASSPSGGVEKLFF.

The chain recombines TRBV15 with TRBJ2-1, with D tentatively TRBD1 (7 bases). Germline assignment: CDR1 LNHNV and CDR2 YYDKDF (reference sequence). The CDR3 loop spans 14 amino acids. With 3 bases removed from V and 5 bases from J, the gap between germline ends came to 11 bases. Here the CDR3 reads CATSRGGQNNEQFF. The CDR3 bases are TGTGCCACCAGCAGGGGGGGACAGAACAATGAGCAGTTCTTC.

In this sample, this clonotype turned up a few times. The rearrangement uses TRBV2 and TRBJ1-1; 9 bases line up with TRBD1. The length of the CDR3 is 14 residues. Per the germline V gene, CDR1 is SNHLY and CDR2 is FYNNEI. The V and J ends lost 4 bases and 11 bases, in that order; junction bases with no gene match: 11. The CDR3 sequence is CASSGGGQGEWAFF. The CDR3 DNA reads as TGTGCCAGCAGTGGAGGGGGACAGGGAGAATGGGCTTTCTTT.

J is TRBJ1-2 and V is TRBV6-6, with 7 nucleotides matching TRBD1. CDR1 MNHNY and CDR2 SVGAGI come from the germline V gene (reference sequence). CDR3 length equals 18 residues. V shed 3 bases and J 6 bases; nucleotides not matched to a gene: 19. The chain's CDR3 is CASSYDPLTLAQGDGYTF. The CDR3 bases are TGTGCCAGCAGTTATGACCCCCTGACCTTAGCCCAGGGGGATGGCTACACCTTC.

This clonotype was seen a handful of times. The chain recombines TRBV5-5 with TRBJ2-1; D gene unclear. The V gene's germline CDR1 is SGHKS and CDR2 YYEKEE (reference sequence). Between the trimmed V and J ends, which lost 4 bases and 6 bases, there was a span of 17 bases. CDR3 length equals 15 residues. This CDR3 is CASSPRLGSANEQFF. The CDR3 DNA sequence: TGTGCCAGCAGCCCCCGCTTAGGGTCCGCCAATGAGCAGTTCTTC.

The genes are TRBV6-2 or TRBV6-3 and TRBJ2-1; D remains ambiguous. Germline CDR1 is MNHEY and CDR2 is SVGEGT. V was clipped by 7 bases and J by 3 bases, with 16 bases between them. This CDR3 has 15 residues. CDR3 loop: CASTRTGDNYNEQFF. The CDR3 nucleotides are TGTGCCAGCACCAGGACGGGTGATAACTACAATGAGCAGTTCTTC.